Here is one T cell receptor (beta chain) with its context. Its antigen is currently unknown. This sample was included in a study of T cell repertoires and HLA-DP antigens. The study's findings and limits: Average cumulative frequency of previously undetected clones was roughly 36% against one allele and around 48% against the other.

CDR1 and CDR2 from the germline V gene are SGHDT and YYEEEE. Trimming left V 1 base short and J 5 bases short, with 10 bases between. CDR3 size: 14 residues. Untouched CD4+ T cells were bead-isolated from PBMC at around 98% purity. Measured with immunoSEQ multiplex PCR; TCRdb has only the in-frame clones, and not every one. The table lists about 120,000 clones, 92% of them singletons. The sequenced material came from CD4+ T cells from PBMCs. This receptor was obtained from a woman aged 18-29 years in good health and CMV-seronegative. The rearrangement uses TRBV5-6 and TRBJ2-1; D is uncertain. The DNA for the CDR3 is TGTGCCAGCAGCTTGTCATGGCAGCACAATGAGCAGTTCTTC. This codes for CASSLSWQHNEQFF.